The text below deals with one T cell receptor beta chain. This record belongs to a study of control samples from healthy donors and cancer patients. Using immunoSEQ multiplex PCR, the repertoire was profiled, and TCRdb retains in-frame clones only, with some absent. The data contain nearly 200,000 clones, around 93% of them singletons. The V end lost 4 bases, the J end lost 1 base, and 7 bases lay between the germline ends. CDR3 length: 13 residues. The germline V gene encodes CDR1 SNHLY and CDR2 FYNNEI. The receptor comes from a man between 25 and 39 years old in good health. The sequenced sample was blood. The rearrangement uses TRBV2 and TRBJ1-1, with no clear D. CDR3 DNA sequence: TGTGCCAGCAGTGTACACGAGAACACTGAAGCTTTCTTT. Its protein product is CASSVHENTEAFF.